A selection of T cell receptor beta chains follows, all from one sample in a study of shared clonotypes between healthy human individuals. Here immunoSEQ multiplex PCR was the method, and the copy in TCRdb shows in-frame clones only, minus some. The sample has hundreds of thousands of clones; around two thirds are singletons. The specimen was memory CD4+ T cells sorted from blood. The origin of the receptors is a woman aged 30 to 39 in good health. CDR3s include the opening cysteine and the closing phenylalanine or tryptophan. The D gene is left open where the match is weak. Only part of the rows carry a size: once, few, many, or a class if the clone is expanded.

TGTGCCAGCAGTCTAGACGGCTACGAGCAGTACTTC | CASSLDGYEQYF | TRBJ2-7 | TRBV6-1 | once | NA | 12
TGCGCCAGCAGGACTAGCGCGAGCTCCTACAATGAGCAGTTCTTC | CASRTSASSYNEQFF | TRBJ2-1 | TRBV5-1 | NA | TRBD2 | 15
TGTGCCAGCAGTTCCCGGACAGGGGTGGGCACTGAAGCTTTCTTT | CASSSRTGVGTEAFF | TRBJ1-1 | TRBV25-1 | NA | TRBD1 | 15
TGTGCCAGTAGTATACGGGGCCAGCACAATGAGCAGTTCTTC | CASSIRGQHNEQFF | TRBJ2-1 | TRBV19 | few | NA | 14
TGCGCCAGCCACTGGACTAGCGGGGGCACAGATACGCAGTATTTT | CASHWTSGGTDTQYF | TRBJ2-3 | TRBV5-1 | NA | TRBD2 | 15
TGCGCCAGCAGCAAAACACCTAGCACAGATACGCAGTATTTT | CASSKTPSTDTQYF | TRBJ2-3 | TRBV5-1 | NA | NA | 14
TGTGCCAGCAGAGTGGGGAGGTGGGACCAGCCCCAGCATTTT | CASRVGRWDQPQHF | TRBJ1-5 | TRBV6-1 | NA | NA | 14
TGCGCCAGCAGCCCAGCGGACAGGGACGCCGGTACGCAGTATTTT | CASSPADRDAGTQYF | TRBJ2-3 | TRBV5-1 | NA | TRBD1 | 15
TGTGCCAGCGGTTCGGGGGAGACCCAGTACTTC | CASGSGETQYF | TRBJ2-5 | TRBV6-6 | NA | NA | 11
TGTGCCAGCAGTTCGCCCGGGGTGGACGAGCAGTACTTC | CASSSPGVDEQYF | TRBJ2-7 | TRBV28 | NA | NA | 13
TGTGCCTGGAGCACCGGGACTCAAGGGGGGCAGTTCTTC | CAWSTGTQGGQFF | TRBJ2-1 | TRBV30 | few | NA | 13
TGCGCCAGCAGTCCAGCGCCCACTGGTTTTAATCAGCCCCAGCATTTT | CASSPAPTGFNQPQHF | TRBJ1-5 | TRBV23-1 | NA | NA | 16
TGTGCCAGCAGCCGAATTGACAACACCTACGAGCAGTACTTC | CASSRIDNTYEQYF | TRBJ2-7 | TRBV5-6 | NA | NA | 14
TGCGCCAGCAGCTTGAATTTAGCAAACTACGAGCAGTACTTC | CASSLNLANYEQYF | TRBJ2-7 | TRBV5-1 | NA | NA | 14
TGTGCCAGCAGTAAGAACCTACTTGGGACAGGGAGGTACACCTTC | CASSKNLLGTGRYTF | TRBJ1-2 | TRBV28 | NA | TRBD1 | 15
TGTGCCAGCAGTGTTTCCAGGGAAATCTACGAGCAGTACTTC | CASSVSREIYEQYF | TRBJ2-7 | TRBV6-1 | few | NA | 14
TGTGCCAGCTTGAAGACAGGTACCAATCAGCCCCAGCATTTT | CASLKTGTNQPQHF | TRBJ1-5 | TRBV2 | many | NA | 14
TGTGCCAGCAGCTTAGAAGTTCGGACAGGACTCTCTGGGGCCAACGTCCTGACTTTC | CASSLEVRTGLSGANVLTF | TRBJ2-6 | TRBV7-9 | NA | TRBD1 | 19
TGCGCCAGCAGTCAATCCTTAGTGCTGTTGGGCTCTAGTACTACTAACTATGGCTACACCTTC | CASSQSLVLLGSSTTNYGYTF | TRBJ1-2 | TRBV23-1 | many | NA | 21
TGCGCCAGCAGCTCCGGACAGGGATTTACCTACGAGCAGTACTTC | CASSSGQGFTYEQYF | TRBJ2-7 | TRBV5-1 | once | TRBD1 | 15
TGTGCCAGCAGCCGTATTGACAGGGCGAACACTGAAGCTTTCTTT | CASSRIDRANTEAFF | TRBJ1-1 | TRBV5-4 | few | TRBD1 | 15
TGCGCCAGCGGGAAGGGGACAGGGGGACGCGCAGATACGCAGTATTTT | CASGKGTGGRADTQYF | TRBJ2-3 | TRBV4-1 | NA | TRBD1 | 16
TGTGCCAGCAGCTTGACCCTCAATCAGCCCCAGCATTTT | CASSLTLNQPQHF | TRBJ1-5 | TRBV7-6 | few | NA | 13
TGTGCCAGCAGCCCCGAGGGGCTCGGGGAGCTGTTTTTT | CASSPEGLGELFF | TRBJ2-2 | TRBV9 | NA | NA | 13
TGCGCCAGCAGCCAAGACAATCAGAGAACTCTTTATGGCTACACCTTC | CASSQDNQRTLYGYTF | TRBJ1-2 | TRBV4-1 | NA | NA | 16
TGTGCCAGCAGTGAAACGACCGACTCTGGGGCCAACGTCCTGACTTTC | CASSETTDSGANVLTF | TRBJ2-6 | TRBV25-1 | NA | NA | 16
TGCAGCGTTAAGTTGACAGGGAGCTCCTACGAGCAGTACTTC | CSVKLTGSSYEQYF | TRBJ2-7 | TRBV29-1 | NA | TRBD1 | 14
TGTGCCAGCAGCCCATATTTAACCGGGGAGCTGTTTTTT | CASSPYLTGELFF | TRBJ2-2 | TRBV28 | few | NA | 13
TGTGCCAGCAGCGATTCTAACTATGGCTACACCTTC | CASSDSNYGYTF | TRBJ1-2 | TRBV9 | NA | NA | 12
TGTGCCAGCAGCTTAGGGGATACAGGCAATCAGCCCCAGCATTTT | CASSLGDTGNQPQHF | TRBJ1-5 | TRBV7-9 | NA | NA | 15
TGTGCCAGCTCACCACCGAGACGAACGGCTGAAGCTTTCTTT | CASSPPRRTAEAFF | TRBJ1-1 | TRBV18 | NA | NA | 14
TGCGCCAGCAGCCAAGGGACAGGGGCATCCTACGAGCAGTACTTC | CASSQGTGASYEQYF | TRBJ2-7 | TRBV4-1 | NA | TRBD1 | 15
TGTGCCAGCAGTTCCAGCGGGACATCCGTTCCAGGCACCTTC | CASSSSGTSVPGTF | TRBJ1-2 | TRBV6-5 | NA | NA | 14
TGTGCCAGCAGCCTCGGACTAGCGGGAGGGTCAGATACCCAGTACTTC | CASSLGLAGGSDTQYF | TRBJ2-5 | TRBV7-2 | NA | TRBD2 | 16
TGTGCCAGCAGCTTGGTGACCGCCGGGGGTAACTATGGCTACACCTTC | CASSLVTAGGNYGYTF | TRBJ1-2 | TRBV5-6 | NA | NA | 16
TGCAGCGTTGGACAGGGGGAAGAGACCCAGTACTTC | CSVGQGEETQYF | TRBJ2-5 | TRBV29-1 | NA | TRBD1 | 12
TGTGCCAGCAGCCAAATAGACCCTGGTGAGCAGTTCTTC | CASSQIDPGEQFF | TRBJ2-1 | TRBV14 | NA | NA | 13
TGCGCCAGCAGCAGTGCCGCCGGGACTAAAAATTATAATGAGCAGTTCTTC | CASSSAAGTKNYNEQFF | TRBJ2-1 | TRBV5-1 | NA | TRBD2 | 17
TGTGCCAGCAGCTTAAGATTGGGCCAGGGCTCCGGAAAACTGTTTTTT | CASSLRLGQGSGKLFF | TRBJ1-4 | TRBV5-4 | NA | NA | 16
TGTGCCAGTAGTAGCCGGACGACGCTTAATGAAAAACTGTTTTTT | CASSSRTTLNEKLFF | TRBJ1-4 | TRBV19 | few | NA | 15
TGCAGTGCAAGAAGAGGAGAGACCCAGTACTTC | CSARRGETQYF | TRBJ2-5 | TRBV20-1 | few | NA | 11
TGTGCCAGCAGCTTGAGTAACTCTGGGGCCAACGTCCTGACTTTC | CASSLSNSGANVLTF | TRBJ2-6 | TRBV5-5 | few | NA | 15
TGTGCCAGCAGTTACAGGGCAGGGAGGTTCGGTGGCTACACCTTC | CASSYRAGRFGGYTF | TRBJ1-2 | TRBV6-5 | NA | NA | 15
TGTGCCAGCCACCCCGGGGGGCGGAGGTATCAGCCCCAGCATTTT | CASHPGGRRYQPQHF | TRBJ1-5 | TRBV28 | NA | NA | 15
TGTGCCACCAAGGGACAGGGGGGCAATGAGCAGTTCTTC | CATKGQGGNEQFF | TRBJ2-1 | TRBV10-3 | NA | TRBD1 | 13
TGCAGCGTTGGGGTAGCGGGACACGAGCAGTACTTC | CSVGVAGHEQYF | TRBJ2-7 | TRBV29-1 | NA | TRBD2 | 12
TGTGCCAGTAGTATCGGGGCGGACTATGGCTACACCTTC | CASSIGADYGYTF | TRBJ1-2 | TRBV19 | NA | NA | 13
TGTGCCAGCCGAAGAGAACAGGGTCACGAGCAGTACTTC | CASRREQGHEQYF | TRBJ2-7 | TRBV6-6 | NA | NA | 13
TGTGCCAGCAGTTTCTTGGGACTAGGGATGCCTACCGGGGAGCTGTTTTTT | CASSFLGLGMPTGELFF | TRBJ2-2 | TRBV28 | few | TRBD2 | 17
TGTGCCAGCAGTGTTGGCCCGCAACCCTATGGCTACACCTTC | CASSVGPQPYGYTF | TRBJ1-2 | TRBV28 | NA | NA | 14
TGCGCCAGCAGCGCGGTAGCGGGGGCTAATGAGCAGTTCTTC | CASSAVAGANEQFF | TRBJ2-1 | TRBV5-1 | NA | TRBD2 | 14
TGTGCCAGCTCACCCTTGGAGGGGATCCCGACCGGGGAGCTGTTTTTT | CASSPLEGIPTGELFF | TRBJ2-2 | TRBV18 | NA | NA | 16
TGTGCCAGCAGTTATGGCTTAAGCTCTGGAAACACCATATATTTT | CASSYGLSSGNTIYF | TRBJ1-3 | TRBV6-5 | NA | NA | 15
TGCAGTGTAGGTAATGAGCAGTTCTTC | CSVGNEQFF | TRBJ2-1 | TRBV20-1 | NA | NA | 9